Below, 14 T cell receptor beta chains from the same sample are listed, as sequenced in a study of persistence of HIV-infected CD4 T cells (dated by TCRdb to 2018 to 2020). No antigen is known for these receptors. Reading the label with the study, this specimen's treatment or condition is: suppressive antiretroviral therapy. Cells were stimulated with a pool of overlapping HIV-1 Gag 15-mer peptides at about 0.96 ug per peptide per mL. Nonresponding CD40L-negative CD69-negative CD45RO-high memory CD4+ T cells were sorted as memory populations depleted of antigen-responding cells. TCRbeta repertoires were sequenced from genomic DNA with the immunoSEQ hsTCRB assay version 4 in survey mode. TCRdb holds this immuneACCESS table with in-frame rearrangements only. Some clones are missing; in checked studies, unresolved V genes explain under half, and the rest has no known cause. Here the sample has tens of thousands of clones; approximately 78% occur a single time. The leading ten clones occupy 13% to 15% of the sample.

Sequenced here: CD4+ T cells sorted from PBMCs after 18-hour stimulation, sampled from a patient who received antiretroviral therapy. Per the publication, the cell subset or site label means: CD40L-CD69- CD45RO-high memory CD4 T cells not responding to Gag peptides. The receptor source for this set is an adult man with HIV who was CMV-seropositive.

The rearrangement joins TRBV5-1 to TRBJ1-1; a weak D match, TRBD1 (5 bases). The ends were cut back, 2 bases at V and 1 base at J, with 12 bases in the middle. Germline assignment: CDR1 SGHRS and CDR2 YFSETQ. The CDR3 has 15 amino acids. The CDR3 reads CASSFTVTGNTEAFF. CDR3 in DNA: TGCGCCAGCAGCTTTACTGTAACAGGGAACACTGAAGCTTTCTTT. Complete variable domain (other parts from reference TRBV5-1 and TRBJ1-1): KAGVTQTPRYLIKTRGQQVTLSCSPISGHRSVSWYQQTPGQGLQFLFEYFSETQRNKGNFPGRFSGRQFSNSRSEMNVSTLELGDSALYLCASSFTVTGNTEAFFGQGTRLTVV.

The CDR3, as DNA: TGTGCCAGTAGTTTGGGACAAGTTACCGGGGAGCTGTTTTTT. Its translation is CASSLGQVTGELFF. This chain links TRBV19 with TRBJ2-2; the D gene is possibly TRBD1 (6 bases). CDR3 size: 14 residues. V was cut by 5 bases and J by 5 bases, with 12 bases left in between. The germline V gene has CDR1 LNHDA and CDR2 SQIVND (reference sequence). The full variable domain, its missing parts supplied by reference TRBV19 and TRBJ2-2, is DGGITQSPKYLFRKEGQNVTLSCEQNLNHDAMYWYRQDPGQGLRLIYYSQIVNDFQKGDIAEGYSVSREKKESFPLTVTSAQKNPTAFYLCASSLGQVTGELFFGEGSRLTVL.

This rearrangement joins TRBV12-3 or TRBV12-4 to TRBJ2-7; possibly TRBD1 for D (6 bases). Trimming cost V 6 bases and J 3 bases, with 9 bases left between them. There are 12 residues in the CDR3. In nucleotides, the CDR3 is TGTGCCAGCAGAAGGGACAACTACGAGCAGTACTTC. Its protein is CASRRDNYEQYF.

This chain uses TRBV5-5 with TRBJ1-2; possibly TRBD1 for D (5 bases). Germline loops: CDR1 SGHKS, CDR2 YYEKEE (reference sequence). Trimming took 0 bases from V and 4 from J, leaving 22 bases between them. CDR3 length: 18 amino acids. CDR3 DNA: TGTGCCAGCAGCTTGGTTCCGCAGGGCTCCACCGGGGGCTATGGCTACACCTTC. Its translation: CASSLVPQGSTGGYGYTF.

This sequence joins TRBV4-1 and TRBJ2-1; 10 bases line up with TRBD2. Germline V gene sequence: CDR1 MGHRA, CDR2 YSYEKL. CDR3 length equals 15 residues. V lost 4 bases and J lost 4; bases outside the gene matches: 4. CDR3 protein: CASSRERGGYNEQFF. The CDR3 DNA sequence: TGCGCCAGCAGCCGCGAGCGGGGGGGGTACAATGAGCAGTTCTTC.

The chain combines TRBV5-1 with TRBJ2-3; D is possibly TRBD1 (5 bases). This CDR3 region has 16 residues. Germline CDR1 and CDR2: SGHRS and YFSETQ. Trimming left V 0 bases short and J 2 bases short, with 13 bases between. In DNA form, the CDR3 reads TGCGCCAGCAGCTTGGGATCGGCAGGGTTCACAGATACGCAGTATTTT. Translating gives CASSLGSAGFTDTQYF.

V gene TRBV5-1 combines with J gene TRBJ1-5; 7 nucleotides align to TRBD1. The CDR3 length is 18 residues. The V gene's germline CDR1 is SGHRS and CDR2 YFSETQ. Losses at the gene ends were 4 bases for V and 4 bases for J; bases not matched to a gene: 17. This chain's CDR3 is CASSLTFGGTVANQPQHF. CDR3 nucleotide sequence: TGCGCCAGCAGCCTGACGTTCGGTGGGACAGTTGCTAATCAGCCCCAGCATTTT.

The V gene is TRBV3-1 (or the pseudogene TRBV3-2), the J gene TRBJ2-2; 9 positions agree with TRBD1. The V and J ends lost 5 bases and 5 bases, in that order; junction bases with no gene match: 6. CDR1 and CDR2 from the germline V gene are LGHDT and YNNKEL (reference sequence). This CDR3 is 15 amino acids long. CDR3 residues: CASSSGTGYTGELFF. CDR3 in DNA: TGTGCCAGCAGCTCCGGGACAGGGTATACCGGGGAGCTGTTTTTT.

This chain uses TRBV11-1 with TRBJ1-1; the D is unclear. V lost 2 bases and J 1 base, leaving 5 bases between the germline ends. The germline gives CDR1 SGHAT, CDR2 FQDESV (reference sequence). CDR3 length: 13 residues. This CDR3 reads CASSLLTNTEAFF. CDR3 nucleotides: TGTGCCAGCAGCTTATTGACGAACACTGAAGCTTTCTTT. The full variable domain, rest sourced from reference TRBV11-1 and TRBJ1-1, is EAEVAQSPRYKITEKSQAVAFWCDPISGHATLYWYRQILGQGPELLVQFQDESVVDDSQLPKDRFSAERLKGVDSTLKIQPAELGDSAMYLCASSLLTNTEAFFGQGTRLTVV.

This clone has just a few counts. This sequence joins TRBV4-2 and TRBJ1-4; TRBD1 matches 7 bases. CDR3 length: 19 amino acids. The V segment lost 3 bases and the J segment 3 bases; nucleotides outside the gene matches: 16. Germline values: CDR1 LGHNA, CDR2 YNFKEQ. This chain's CDR3 is CASSQEYTGALPSNEKLFF. The CDR3 DNA sequence: TGTGCCAGCAGCCAGGAGTACACAGGGGCCCTCCCTTCTAATGAAAAACTGTTTTTT.

The chain uses TRBV6-4 and TRBJ1-1; D unresolved. Germline CDR1 MRHNA, CDR2 SNTAGT. The CDR3 contains 11 residues. The V end was cut by 4 bases, the J end by 6 bases, with 6 bases between. CDR3 in DNA: TGTGCCAGCAGTGGTGGCGCTGAAGCTTTCTTT. Its protein is CASSGGAEAFF.

This chain joins TRBV30 and TRBJ2-3, with 11 bases matching TRBD2. CDR1 GTSNPN and CDR2 SVGIG come from the germline V gene (reference sequence). Trimming cost V 6 bases and J 6 bases; bases outside gene matches: 8. There are 14 residues in the CDR3. The CDR3 spells CACKTSGVTDTQYF. The CDR3 DNA reads TGTGCCTGCAAGACTAGCGGGGTTACGGATACGCAGTATTTT.

This sequence joins TRBV30 and TRBJ1-1, with D hard to call. V was shortened by 2 bases and J by 1 base, with 8 bases between the two germline ends. The CDR3 length is 13 residues. CDR1 is GTSNPN and CDR2 is SVGIG in the germline V gene (reference sequence). For the CDR3, the DNA is TGTGCCTGGAGTATCCGAGGGAACACTGAAGCTTTCTTT. Its translation: CAWSIRGNTEAFF.

V usage is TRBV19 and J usage is TRBJ2-3, with D perhaps matching TRBD2 (7 bases). Per the germline V gene, CDR1 is LNHDA and CDR2 is SQIVND (reference sequence). V lost 6 bases, J lost 0 bases, and 10 bases lay in between. The CDR3 runs 14 residues. CDR3 in DNA: TGTGCCAGTAGGAGGGGGGGTAGCACAGATACGCAGTATTTT. Residues: CASRRGGSTDTQYF. Together with reference TRBV19 and TRBJ2-3, the CDR3 gives the full variable domain: DGGITQSPKYLFRKEGQNVTLSCEQNLNHDAMYWYRQDPGQGLRLIYYSQIVNDFQKGDIAEGYSVSREKKESFPLTVTSAQKNPTAFYLCASRRGGSTDTQYFGPGTRLTVL.